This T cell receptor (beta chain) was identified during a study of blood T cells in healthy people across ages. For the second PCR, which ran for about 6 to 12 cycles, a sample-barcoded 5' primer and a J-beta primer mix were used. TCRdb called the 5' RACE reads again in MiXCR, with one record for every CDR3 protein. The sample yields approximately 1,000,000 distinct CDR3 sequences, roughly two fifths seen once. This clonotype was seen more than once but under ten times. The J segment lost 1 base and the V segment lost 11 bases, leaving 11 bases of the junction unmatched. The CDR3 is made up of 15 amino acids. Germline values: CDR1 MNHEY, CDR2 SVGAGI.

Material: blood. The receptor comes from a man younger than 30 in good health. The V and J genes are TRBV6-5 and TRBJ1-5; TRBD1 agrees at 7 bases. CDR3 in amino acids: CAAEHGQASNQPQHF. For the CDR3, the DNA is TGTGCCGCCGAGCATGGACAGGCAAGCAATCAGCCCCAGCATTTT.